This entry features one TCR beta chain sequence. Antigen unknown. This table comes from immunoSEQ multiplex PCR, and its TCRdb copy is limited to in-frame clones, with some not included. The sample shows under 130,000 clones, around 94% of them seen only once. This specimen belongs to a study of T cell responses to AZD1222 COVID-19 vaccine. General study findings and limits: Most donors were white British and more were female, and clonal diversity was possibly underestimated. When two AZD1222 doses had been given, Spike-specific TCR breadth and depth rose.

In germline, CDR1 is LGHNA, CDR2 YSLEER. CDR3 size: 14 residues. Trimming removed 2 bases from V and 3 bases from J; junction bases left unmatched: 2. This sequence was found in an adult in good health. This sample comprised peripheral blood, obtained on day 0 of AZD1222 vaccination. V is TRBV4-3 and J is TRBJ2-7; TRBD1 matches 9 bases. This CDR3 is CASSQRTGVYEQYF. The CDR3, as DNA: TGCGCCAGCAGCCAACGGACAGGGGTCTACGAGCAGTACTTC.